This T cell receptor (beta chain) is from a study of blood T cell repertoires in COVID-19. Across the whole study: Some COVID-19 samples were acute and others convalescent; all came from the United States, Italy and Spain.

The CDR3 sequence is 15 residues long. Unmatched junction bases numbered 5, after V lost 6 bases and J lost 1 base. CDR1 is SGHNT and CDR2 is YENEEA in the germline V gene. TCRdb keeps only in-frame clones here, not all; method: immunoSEQ multiplex PCR. Of roughly 500,000 clones listed, 75% to 90% are singletons. The sequenced material came from peripheral blood. The sequence derives from a young man with COVID-19, enrolled during active disease. The chain has TRBV11-3 and TRBJ2-7, with 11 bases identical to TRBD2. This CDR3 reads CASSWTSGPSYEQYF. The CDR3 bases are TGTGCCAGCAGTTGGACTAGCGGGCCGTCCTACGAGCAGTACTTC.